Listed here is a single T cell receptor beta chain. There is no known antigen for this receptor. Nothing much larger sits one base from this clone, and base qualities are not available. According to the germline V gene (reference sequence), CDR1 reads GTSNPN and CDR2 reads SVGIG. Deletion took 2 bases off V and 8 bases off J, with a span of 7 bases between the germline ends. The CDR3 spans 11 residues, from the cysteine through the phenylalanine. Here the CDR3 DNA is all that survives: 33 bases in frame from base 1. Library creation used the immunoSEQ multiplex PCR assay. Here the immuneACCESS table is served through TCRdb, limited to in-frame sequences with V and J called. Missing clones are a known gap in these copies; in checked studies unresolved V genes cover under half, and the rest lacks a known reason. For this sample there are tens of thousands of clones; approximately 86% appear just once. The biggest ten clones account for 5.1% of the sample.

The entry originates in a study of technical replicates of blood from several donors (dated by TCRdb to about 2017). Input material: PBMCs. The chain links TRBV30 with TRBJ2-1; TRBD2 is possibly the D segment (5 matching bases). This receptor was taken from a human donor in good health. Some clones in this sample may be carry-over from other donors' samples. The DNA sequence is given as TGTGCCTGGAGTCCCGGGGATGAGCAGTTCTTC. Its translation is CAWSPGDEQFF.